This section outlines one TCR beta chain sequence together with its context. Its antigen is unknown. The sample is drawn from a study of CD8+ T cells in alopecia areata. Findings and caveats of the study: Given one nonresponder, whether baseline CD8+ expansion relates to response remains uncertain. Clonality was higher in lesional than normal scalp, especially in alopecia totalis/universalis. Scalp and blood samples kept many expanded lesional clones throughout tofacitinib.

This CDR3 comprises 14 residues. Trimming took off 0 bases at V and 2 bases at J, with 7 bases between the two ends. CDR1 and CDR2 (germline): LNHNV, YYDKDF (reference sequence). Treatment defined: oral pan-JAK inhibitor, 5-10 mg twice daily. RNA was isolated and reverse transcribed to cDNA, the sequencing template. This table comes from immunoSEQ multiplex PCR, and its TCRdb copy is limited to in-frame clones, with some not included. The table includes 150,000 to 200,000 clones, roughly 60% detected once. This sequence was found in a human donor with alopecia areata. This sample comprised CD4+ T cells sorted from blood, obtained at week 24, from a patient treated with tofacitinib. This rearrangement joins TRBV15 to TRBJ1-2; D is ambiguous. The chain's CDR3 is CATSRDPQNYGYTF. The CDR3 nucleotides read TGTGCCACCAGCAGAGACCCCCAGAACTATGGCTACACCTTC.